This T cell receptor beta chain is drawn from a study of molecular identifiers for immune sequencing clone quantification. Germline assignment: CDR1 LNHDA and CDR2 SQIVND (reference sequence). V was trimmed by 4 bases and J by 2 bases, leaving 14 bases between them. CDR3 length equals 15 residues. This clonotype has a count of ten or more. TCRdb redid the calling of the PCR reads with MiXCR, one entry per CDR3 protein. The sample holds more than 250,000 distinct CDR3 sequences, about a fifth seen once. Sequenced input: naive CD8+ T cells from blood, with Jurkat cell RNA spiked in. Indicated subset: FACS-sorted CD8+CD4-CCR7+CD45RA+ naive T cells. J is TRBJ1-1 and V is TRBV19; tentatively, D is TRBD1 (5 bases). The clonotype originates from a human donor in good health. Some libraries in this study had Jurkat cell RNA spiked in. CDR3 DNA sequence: TGTGCCAGTAGTACTACCGGGACGGATAACACTGAAGCTTTCTTT. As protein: CASSTTGTDNTEAFF. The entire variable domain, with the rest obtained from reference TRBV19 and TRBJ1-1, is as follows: DGGITQSPKYLFRKEGQNVTLSCEQNLNHDAMYWYRQDPGQGLRLIYYSQIVNDFQKGDIAEGYSVSREKKESFPLTVTSAQKNPTAFYLCASSTTGTDNTEAFFGQGTRLTVV.